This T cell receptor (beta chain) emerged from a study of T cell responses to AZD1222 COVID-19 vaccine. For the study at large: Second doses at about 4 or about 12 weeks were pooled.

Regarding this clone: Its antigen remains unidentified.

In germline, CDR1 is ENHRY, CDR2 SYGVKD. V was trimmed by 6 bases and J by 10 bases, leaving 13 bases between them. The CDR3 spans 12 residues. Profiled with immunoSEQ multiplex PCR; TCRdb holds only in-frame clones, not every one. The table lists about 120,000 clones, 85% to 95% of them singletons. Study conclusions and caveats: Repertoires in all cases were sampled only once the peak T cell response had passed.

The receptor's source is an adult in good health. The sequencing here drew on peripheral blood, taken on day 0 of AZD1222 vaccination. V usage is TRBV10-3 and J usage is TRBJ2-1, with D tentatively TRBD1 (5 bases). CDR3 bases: TGTGCCATCAGCGTCGACCCAGGGGAGCAGTTCTTC. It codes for CAISVDPGEQFF.